These 7 T cell receptor beta chains share one sample of origin, sequenced in a study of cytomegalovirus exposure and HLA in healthy donors. This PCR relied on a set of 60 Vbeta primers and 13 Jbeta primers. TCRdb's table, derived via immunoSEQ multiplex PCR, lists solely in-frame clones and lacks some. The sample lists about 240,000 clones, approximately 85% occurring once. Material for sequencing was PBMCs. These TCRs come from a girl aged 2 to 9 in good health and CMV-seronegative.

V and J are TRBV19 and TRBJ2-1, with D possibly TRBD2 on 6 matching bases. The germline V gene encodes CDR1 LNHDA and CDR2 SQIVND (reference sequence). The V end was cut by 4 bases, the J end by 5 bases, with 12 bases between. This CDR3 contains 14 residues. As DNA, the CDR3 is TGTGCCAGTAGTAGCCACGGACTACACAATGAGCAGTTCTTC. Its protein product is CASSSHGLHNEQFF. The full variable domain, completed using reference TRBV19 and TRBJ2-1, is DGGITQSPKYLFRKEGQNVTLSCEQNLNHDAMYWYRQDPGQGLRLIYYSQIVNDFQKGDIAEGYSVSREKKESFPLTVTSAQKNPTAFYLCASSSHGLHNEQFFGPGTRLTVL.

The chain employs TRBV6-1 and TRBJ2-7; the match to TRBD1 covers 8 bases. Looked up from germline, CDR1 is MNHNS and CDR2 is SASEGT. The junction had 5 bases not matched to a gene; V was cut back by 10 bases and J by 3 bases. The CDR3 extends over 12 amino acids. This chain's CDR3 is CATWDRNYEQYF. CDR3 sequence (DNA): TGTGCCACCTGGGACAGGAACTACGAGCAGTACTTC.

This clone was picked up a small number of times. The J gene is TRBJ1-6, the V gene TRBV6-1; no clear D. In germline, CDR1 is MNHNS, CDR2 SASEGT. The V end lost 6 bases, the J end lost 6 bases, and 12 bases lay between the germline ends. CDR3 length equals 14 residues. The chain's CDR3 is CASSADGVNSPLHF. The CDR3 DNA reads as TGTGCCAGCAGCGCCGACGGAGTTAATTCACCCCTCCACTTT.

The chain recombines TRBV6-5 with TRBJ1-1; the D gene is possibly TRBD1 (6 bases). Trimming shortened V by 5 bases and J by 0 bases, and 13 bases separated the two germline ends. Germline loops: CDR1 MNHEY, CDR2 SVGAGI. The CDR3 totals 15 residues. The CDR3 protein is CASSARTAVNTEAFF. The CDR3, as DNA: TGTGCCAGCAGTGCAAGGACAGCGGTGAACACTGAAGCTTTCTTT.

This chain joins TRBV11-2 and TRBJ1-1; TRBD1 might be the D (5 bases). The CDR3 runs to 16 residues. Trimming cost V 1 base and J 1 base, with 13 bases left between them. The germline V gene has CDR1 SGHAT and CDR2 FQNNGV. CDR3: CASSLGNAGWNTEAFF. The DNA for the CDR3 is TGTGCCAGCAGCTTAGGTAACGCAGGGTGGAACACTGAAGCTTTCTTT.

CDR3 DNA: TGTGCCAGCAGTTACGGCGACAGATATCATGAAAAACTGTTTTTT. It encodes CASSYGDRYHEKLFF. The chain uses TRBV6-5 and TRBJ1-4; tentative D call: TRBD1 (5 bases). V lost 2 bases, J lost 6 bases, and 13 bases lay in between. Germline V lookup: CDR1 MNHEY, CDR2 SVGAGI. The CDR3 contains 15 residues.

The chain recombines TRBV5-6 with TRBJ1-2, with D unclear. This CDR3 spans 15 amino acids. CDR1 SGHDT and CDR2 YYEEEE come from the germline V gene. V lost 3 bases and J lost 8, with 20 bases in between. The CDR3 region has the DNA TGTGCCAGCAGCTCCACCTACCAGGATACCTACGGCTACACCTTC. Its protein product is CASSSTYQDTYGYTF.